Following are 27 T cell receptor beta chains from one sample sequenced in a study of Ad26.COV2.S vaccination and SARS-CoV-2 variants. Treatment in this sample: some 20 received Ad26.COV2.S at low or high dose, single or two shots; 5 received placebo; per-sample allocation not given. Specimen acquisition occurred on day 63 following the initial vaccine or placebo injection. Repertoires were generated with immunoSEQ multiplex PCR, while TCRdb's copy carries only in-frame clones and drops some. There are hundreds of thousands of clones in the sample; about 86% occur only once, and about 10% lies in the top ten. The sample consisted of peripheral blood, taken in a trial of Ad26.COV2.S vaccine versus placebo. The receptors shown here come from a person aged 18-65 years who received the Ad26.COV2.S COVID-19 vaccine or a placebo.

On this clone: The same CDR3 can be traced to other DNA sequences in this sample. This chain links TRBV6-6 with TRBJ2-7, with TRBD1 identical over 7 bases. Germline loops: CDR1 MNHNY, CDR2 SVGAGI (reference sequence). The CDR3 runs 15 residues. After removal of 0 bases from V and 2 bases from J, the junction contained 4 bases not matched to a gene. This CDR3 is CASSYSGDRTYEQYF. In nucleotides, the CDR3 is TGTGCCAGCAGTTACTCAGGGGACAGAACCTACGAGCAGTACTTC.

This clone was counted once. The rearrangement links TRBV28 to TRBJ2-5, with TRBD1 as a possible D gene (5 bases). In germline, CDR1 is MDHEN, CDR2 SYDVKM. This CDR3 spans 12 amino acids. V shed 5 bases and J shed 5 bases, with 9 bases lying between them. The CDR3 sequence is CASSDSLETQYF. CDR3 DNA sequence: TGTGCCAGCAGTGACAGTCTCGAGACCCAGTACTTC.

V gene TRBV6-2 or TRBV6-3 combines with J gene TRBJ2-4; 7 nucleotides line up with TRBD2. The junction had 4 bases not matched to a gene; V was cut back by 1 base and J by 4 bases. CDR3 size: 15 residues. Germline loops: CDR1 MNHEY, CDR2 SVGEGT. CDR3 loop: CASSYWLAAKNIQYF. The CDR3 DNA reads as TGTGCCAGCAGTTACTGGCTAGCGGCTAAAAACATTCAGTACTTC.

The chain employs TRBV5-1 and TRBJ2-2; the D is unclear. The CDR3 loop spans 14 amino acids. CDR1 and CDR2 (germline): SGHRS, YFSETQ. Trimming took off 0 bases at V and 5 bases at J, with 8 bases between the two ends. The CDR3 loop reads CASSLAERTGELFF. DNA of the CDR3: TGCGCCAGCAGCTTGGCAGAGAGAACCGGGGAGCTGTTTTTT.

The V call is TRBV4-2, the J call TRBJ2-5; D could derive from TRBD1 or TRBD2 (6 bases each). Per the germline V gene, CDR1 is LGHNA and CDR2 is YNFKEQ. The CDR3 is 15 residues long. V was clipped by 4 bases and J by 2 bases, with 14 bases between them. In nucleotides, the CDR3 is TGTGCCAGCAGCCCCCCGGGGGCGGGGCAAGAGACCCAGTACTTC. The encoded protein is CASSPPGAGQETQYF.

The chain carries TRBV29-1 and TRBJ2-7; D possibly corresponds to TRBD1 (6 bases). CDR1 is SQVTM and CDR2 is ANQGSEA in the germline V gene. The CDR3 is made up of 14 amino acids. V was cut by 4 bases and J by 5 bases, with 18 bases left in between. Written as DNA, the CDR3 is TGCAGCGTTGGGGATGGCAGGGGATTCGACGAGCAGTACTTC. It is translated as CSVGDGRGFDEQYF.

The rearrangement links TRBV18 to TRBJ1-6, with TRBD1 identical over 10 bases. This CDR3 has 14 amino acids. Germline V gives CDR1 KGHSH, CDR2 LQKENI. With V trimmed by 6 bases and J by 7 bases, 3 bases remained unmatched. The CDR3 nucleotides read TGTGCCAGCTCCCCGGACAGGGGGAATTCACCCCTCCACTTT. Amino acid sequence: CASSPDRGNSPLHF.

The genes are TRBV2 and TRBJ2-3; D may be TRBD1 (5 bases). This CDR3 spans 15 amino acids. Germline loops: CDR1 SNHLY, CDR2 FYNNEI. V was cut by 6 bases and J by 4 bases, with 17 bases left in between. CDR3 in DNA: TGTGCCAGCAGCAAGACAGAGGTCCGGGCAGATACGCAGTATTTT. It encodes CASSKTEVRADTQYF. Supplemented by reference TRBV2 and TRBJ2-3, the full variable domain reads EPEVTQTPSHQVTQMGQEVILRCVPISNHLYFYWYRQILGQKVEFLVSFYNNEISEKSEIFDDQFSVERPDGSNFTLKIRSTKLEDSAMYFCASSKTEVRADTQYFGPGTRLTVL.

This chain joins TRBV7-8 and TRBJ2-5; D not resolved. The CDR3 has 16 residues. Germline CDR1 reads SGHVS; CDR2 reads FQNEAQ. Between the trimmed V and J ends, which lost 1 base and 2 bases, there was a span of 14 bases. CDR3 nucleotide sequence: TGTGCCAGCAGCTTAGTGCCCCTCCCTCAGCAAGAGACCCAGTACTTC. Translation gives CASSLVPLPQQETQYF.

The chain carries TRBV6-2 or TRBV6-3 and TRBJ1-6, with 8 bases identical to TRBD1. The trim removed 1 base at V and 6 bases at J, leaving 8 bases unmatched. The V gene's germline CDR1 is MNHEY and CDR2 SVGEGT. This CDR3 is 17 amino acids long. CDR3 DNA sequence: TGTGCCAGCAGTTACTACTTCAGACAGGGGCCTAATTCACCCCTCCACTTT. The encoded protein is CASSYYFRQGPNSPLHF.

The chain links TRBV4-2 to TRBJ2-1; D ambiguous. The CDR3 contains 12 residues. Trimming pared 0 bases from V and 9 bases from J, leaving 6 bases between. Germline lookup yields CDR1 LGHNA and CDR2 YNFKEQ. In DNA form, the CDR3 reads TGTGCCAGCAGCCAAGATTGGGTTGAGCAGTTCTTC. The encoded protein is CASSQDWVEQFF.

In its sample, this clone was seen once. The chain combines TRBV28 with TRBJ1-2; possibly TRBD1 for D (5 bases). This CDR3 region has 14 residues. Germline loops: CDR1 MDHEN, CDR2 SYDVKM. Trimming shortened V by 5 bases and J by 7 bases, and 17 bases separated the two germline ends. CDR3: CASSMPTGLGGYTF. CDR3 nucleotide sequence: TGTGCCAGCAGTATGCCCACAGGTCTGGGTGGCTACACCTTC.

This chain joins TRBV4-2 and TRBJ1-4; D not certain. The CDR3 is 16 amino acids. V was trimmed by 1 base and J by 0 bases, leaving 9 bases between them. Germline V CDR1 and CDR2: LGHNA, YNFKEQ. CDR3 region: CASSQARAATNEKLFF. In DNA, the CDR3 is TGTGCCAGCAGCCAAGCGAGGGCCGCAACTAATGAAAAACTGTTTTTT.

The CDR3 protein is CASTPLSGSGNIQYF. The CDR3 DNA reads as TGTGCCAGCACCCCCCTTAGCGGGAGTGGGAACATTCAGTACTTC. The rearrangement joins TRBV27 to TRBJ2-4, with 9 bases aligning to TRBD2. With V trimmed by 7 bases and J by 7 bases, 11 bases remained unmatched. The CDR3 loop spans 15 amino acids. The germline gives CDR1 MNHEY, CDR2 SMNVEV (reference sequence).

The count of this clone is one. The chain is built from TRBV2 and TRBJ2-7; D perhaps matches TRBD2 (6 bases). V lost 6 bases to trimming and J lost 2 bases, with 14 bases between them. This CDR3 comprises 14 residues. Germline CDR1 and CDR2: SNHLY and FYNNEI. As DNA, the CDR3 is TGTGCCAGCAGAGCCGGGACTGGACCCTACGAGCAGTACTTC. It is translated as CASRAGTGPYEQYF.

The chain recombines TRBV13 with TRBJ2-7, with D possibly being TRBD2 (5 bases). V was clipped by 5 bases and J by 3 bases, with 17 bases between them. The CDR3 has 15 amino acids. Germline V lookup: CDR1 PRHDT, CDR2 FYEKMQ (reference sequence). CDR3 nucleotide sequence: TGTGCCAGCAGCATCCGACTAAACCAAAACTACGAGCAGTACTTC. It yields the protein CASSIRLNQNYEQYF.

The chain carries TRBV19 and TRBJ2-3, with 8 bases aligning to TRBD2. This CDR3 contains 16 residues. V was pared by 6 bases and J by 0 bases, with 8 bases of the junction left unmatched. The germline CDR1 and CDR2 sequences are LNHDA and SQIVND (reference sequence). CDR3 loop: CASRRGLATSTDTQYF. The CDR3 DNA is TGTGCCAGTAGAAGAGGACTAGCAACTAGCACAGATACGCAGTATTTT.

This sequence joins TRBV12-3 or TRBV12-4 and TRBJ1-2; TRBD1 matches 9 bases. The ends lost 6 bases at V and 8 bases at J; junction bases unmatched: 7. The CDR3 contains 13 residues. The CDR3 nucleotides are TGTGCCAGCAGCCCCACAGGGGGCTTGGGCTACACCTTC. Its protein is CASSPTGGLGYTF.

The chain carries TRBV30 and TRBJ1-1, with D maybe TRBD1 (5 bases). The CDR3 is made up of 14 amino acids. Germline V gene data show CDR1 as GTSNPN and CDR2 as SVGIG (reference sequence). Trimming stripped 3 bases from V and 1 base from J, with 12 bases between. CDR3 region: CAWRRGRTNTEAFF. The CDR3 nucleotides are TGTGCCTGGAGGCGGGGACGGACGAACACTGAAGCTTTCTTT. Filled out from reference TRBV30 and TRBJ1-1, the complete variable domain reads SQTIHQWPATLVQPVGSPLSLECTVEGTSNPNLYWYRQAAGRGLQLLFYSVGIGQISSEVPQNLSASRPQDRQFILSSKKLLLSDSGFYLCAWRRGRTNTEAFFGQGTRLTVV.

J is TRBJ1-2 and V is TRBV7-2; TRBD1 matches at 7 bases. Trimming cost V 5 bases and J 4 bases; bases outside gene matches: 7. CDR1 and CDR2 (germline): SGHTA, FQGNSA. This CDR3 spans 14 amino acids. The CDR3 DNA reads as TGTGCCAGCAGCCCCGGACAGGAAGCCTATGGCTACACCTTC. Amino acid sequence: CASSPGQEAYGYTF.

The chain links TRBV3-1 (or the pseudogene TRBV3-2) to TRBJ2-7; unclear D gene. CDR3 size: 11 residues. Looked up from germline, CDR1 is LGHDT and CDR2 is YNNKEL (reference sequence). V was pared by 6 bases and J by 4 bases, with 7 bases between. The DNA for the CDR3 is TGTGCCAGCAGTAATAGGTACGAGCAGTACTTC. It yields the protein CASSNRYEQYF.

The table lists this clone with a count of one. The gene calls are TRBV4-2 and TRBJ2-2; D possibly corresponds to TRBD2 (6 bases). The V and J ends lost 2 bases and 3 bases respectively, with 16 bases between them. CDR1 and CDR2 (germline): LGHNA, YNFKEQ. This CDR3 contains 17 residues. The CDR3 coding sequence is TGTGCCAGCAGCCAAATTGGGACTCCTGGCTACACCGGGGAGCTGTTTTTT. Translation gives CASSQIGTPGYTGELFF.

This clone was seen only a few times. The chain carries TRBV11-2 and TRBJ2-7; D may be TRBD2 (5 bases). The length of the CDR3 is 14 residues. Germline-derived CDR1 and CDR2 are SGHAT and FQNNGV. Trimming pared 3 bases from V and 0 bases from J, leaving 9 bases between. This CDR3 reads CASSLRASSYEQYF. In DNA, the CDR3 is TGTGCCAGCAGCTTGCGGGCGAGCTCCTACGAGCAGTACTTC. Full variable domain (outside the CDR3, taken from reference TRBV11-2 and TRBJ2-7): EAGVAQSPRYKIIEKRQSVAFWCNPISGHATLYWYQQILGQGPKLLIQFQNNGVVDDSQLPKDRFSAERLKGVDSTLKIQPAKLEDSAVYLCASSLRASSYEQYFGPGTRLTVT.

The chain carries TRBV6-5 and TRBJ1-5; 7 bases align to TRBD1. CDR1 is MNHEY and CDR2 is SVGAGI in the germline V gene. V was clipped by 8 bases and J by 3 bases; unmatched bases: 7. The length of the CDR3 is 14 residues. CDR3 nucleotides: TGTGCCAGCGAAAACAGGGGCCTCAATCAGCCCCAGCATTTT. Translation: CASENRGLNQPQHF.

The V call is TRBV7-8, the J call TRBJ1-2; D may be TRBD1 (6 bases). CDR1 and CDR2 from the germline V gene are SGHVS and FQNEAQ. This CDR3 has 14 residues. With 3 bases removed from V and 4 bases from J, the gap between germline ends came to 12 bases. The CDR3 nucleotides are TGTGCCAGCAGCTTGGGGGGCAAGGGCTATGGCTACACCTTC. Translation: CASSLGGKGYGYTF.

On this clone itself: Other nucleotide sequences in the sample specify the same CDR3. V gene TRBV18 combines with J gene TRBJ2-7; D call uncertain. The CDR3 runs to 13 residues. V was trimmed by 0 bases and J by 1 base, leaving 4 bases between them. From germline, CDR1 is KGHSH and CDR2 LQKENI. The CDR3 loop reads CASSPPSSYEQYF. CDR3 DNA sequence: TGTGCCAGCTCACCACCAAGTTCCTACGAGCAGTACTTC.

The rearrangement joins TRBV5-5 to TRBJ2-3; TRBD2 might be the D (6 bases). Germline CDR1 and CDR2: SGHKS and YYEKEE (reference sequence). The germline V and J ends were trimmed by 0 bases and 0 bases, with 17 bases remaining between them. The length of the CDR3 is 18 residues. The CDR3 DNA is TGTGCCAGCAGCTTGGTAAGGGTAGCGGCCGGTAGCACAGATACGCAGTATTTT. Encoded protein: CASSLVRVAAGSTDTQYF.